This T cell receptor beta chain was captured by sequencing in a study of radiation and T cells in renal cell carcinoma. The study's findings and limits: Pretreatment tumor biopsies were lacking, so baseline clonotypes are unknown. In blood, top tumor clones expanded by 2 weeks, shrinking by 4.

As for time point: baseline pretreatment blood. Treatment: 15 Gy SBRT to primary tumor, nephrectomy 4 weeks later. Serial blood draws occurred at baseline and 2 and 4 weeks post-SBRT. This renal cell carcinoma was of the clear cell type. This CDR3 region has 13 residues. CDR1 is SGHVS and CDR2 is FQNEAQ in the germline V gene. Trimming removed 1 base from V and 8 bases from J, with 6 bases in between. This clone occurred a few times. Its target is not known. Measured with immunoSEQ multiplex PCR; TCRdb has only the in-frame clones, and not every one. The sample lists 120,000 to 150,000 clones; approximately 82% were seen once.

The material was blood, obtained from a patient whose treatment included radiotherapy and nephrectomy. The sequence came from a woman in her 50s with renal cell carcinoma. The chain links TRBV7-8 to TRBJ1-6; unclear D gene. CDR3 in DNA: TGTGCCAGCAGCTTAGGAGTAGATTCACCCCTCCACTTT. The encoded protein is CASSLGVDSPLHF.